The clone carrying this TCR beta chain was counted ten times or more. Antigen specificity is unknown. The data originate from a study of human T cells and chemical hapten exposure. About the study: Sensitizing treatment utilized 2% DPC over an approximately 2 cm by approximately 2 cm portion of upper inner arm skin. Largely, small differences in pooled library volume made per-sample TCR yields vary.

The V gene lost 0 bases and the J gene lost 2 bases, with 6 bases spanning the gap. Germline CDR1 reads SGHRS; CDR2 reads YFSETQ. CDR3 length: 14 amino acids. One entry per CDR3 protein results from TCRdb running MiXCR on the RACE reads. The sample carries tens of thousands of distinct CDR3 sequences, roughly 9.2% recorded once. Regarding time point: patch test 1, 2 weeks after DPC sensitization. The treatment: therapeutic diphenylcyclopropenone sensitization with weekly scalp DPC. General study points: TCRs above 1 in 1000 frequency did not change with DPC sensitization. The study found expanded TCRs formed significantly more large CDR3 similarity clusters than controls.

This sequence was found in a woman in her forties with alopecia areata. Some clones in this sample may be carry-over from other donors' samples. The chain recombines TRBV5-1 with TRBJ1-5; D perhaps matches TRBD1 (6 bases). The input for sequencing was whole blood, taken in connection with sensitization to the hapten diphenylcyclopropenone (DPC). This CDR3 reads CASSLAGGNQPQHF. CDR3 nucleotides: TGCGCCAGCAGCTTGGCAGGGGGCAATCAGCCCCAGCATTTT. The full variable domain, with the rest looked up from reference TRBV5-1 and TRBJ1-5, is KAGVTQTPRYLIKTRGQQVTLSCSPISGHRSVSWYQQTPGQGLQFLFEYFSETQRNKGNFPGRFSGRQFSNSRSEMNVSTLELGDSALYLCASSLAGGNQPQHFGDGTRLSIL.